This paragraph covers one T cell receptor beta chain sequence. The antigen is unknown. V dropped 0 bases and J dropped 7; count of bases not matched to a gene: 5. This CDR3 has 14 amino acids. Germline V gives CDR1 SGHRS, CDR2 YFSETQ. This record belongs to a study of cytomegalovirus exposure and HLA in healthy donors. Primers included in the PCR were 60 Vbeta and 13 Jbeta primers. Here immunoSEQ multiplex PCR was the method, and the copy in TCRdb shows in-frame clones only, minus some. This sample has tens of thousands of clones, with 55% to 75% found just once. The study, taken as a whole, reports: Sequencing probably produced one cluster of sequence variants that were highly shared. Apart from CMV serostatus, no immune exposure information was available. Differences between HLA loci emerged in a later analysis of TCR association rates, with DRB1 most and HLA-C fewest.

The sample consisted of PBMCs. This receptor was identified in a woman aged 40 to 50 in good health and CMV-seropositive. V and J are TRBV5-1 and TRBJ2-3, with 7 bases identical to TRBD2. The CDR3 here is CASSLGMGGNTQYF. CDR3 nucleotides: TGCGCCAGCAGCTTGGGTATGGGGGGGAATACGCAGTATTTT.